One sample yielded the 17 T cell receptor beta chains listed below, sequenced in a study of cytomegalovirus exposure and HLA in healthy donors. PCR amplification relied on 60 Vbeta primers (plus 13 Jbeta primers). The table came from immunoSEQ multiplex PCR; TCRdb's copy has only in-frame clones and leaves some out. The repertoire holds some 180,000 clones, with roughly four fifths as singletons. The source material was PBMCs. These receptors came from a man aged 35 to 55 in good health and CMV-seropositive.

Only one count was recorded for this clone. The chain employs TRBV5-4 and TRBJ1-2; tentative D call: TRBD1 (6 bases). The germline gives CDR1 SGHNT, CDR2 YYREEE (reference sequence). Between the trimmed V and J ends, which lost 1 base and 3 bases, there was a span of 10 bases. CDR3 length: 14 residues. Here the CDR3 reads CASSLYRVDYGYTF. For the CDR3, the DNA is TGTGCCAGCAGCTTGTACAGGGTGGACTATGGCTACACCTTC.

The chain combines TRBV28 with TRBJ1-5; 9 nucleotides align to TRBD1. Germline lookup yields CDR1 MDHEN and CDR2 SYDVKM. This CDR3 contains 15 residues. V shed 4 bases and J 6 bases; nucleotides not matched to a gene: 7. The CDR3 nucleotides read TGTGCCAGCAGTTGGGAACAGGGGGCGGGTCAGCCCCAGCATTTT. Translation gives CASSWEQGAGQPQHF.

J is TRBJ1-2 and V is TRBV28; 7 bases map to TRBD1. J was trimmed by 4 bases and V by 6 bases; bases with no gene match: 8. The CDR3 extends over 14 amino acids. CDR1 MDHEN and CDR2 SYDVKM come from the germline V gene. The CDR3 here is CASSTGTEFYGYTF. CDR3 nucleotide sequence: TGTGCCAGCAGCACCGGGACAGAGTTCTATGGCTACACCTTC.

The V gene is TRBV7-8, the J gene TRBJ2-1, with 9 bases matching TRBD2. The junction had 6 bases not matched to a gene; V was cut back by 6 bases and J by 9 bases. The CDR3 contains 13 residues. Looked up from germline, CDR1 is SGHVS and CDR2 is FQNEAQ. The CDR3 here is CASSRGRASEQFF. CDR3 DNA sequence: TGTGCCAGCAGTCGCGGGAGGGCCAGTGAGCAGTTCTTC.

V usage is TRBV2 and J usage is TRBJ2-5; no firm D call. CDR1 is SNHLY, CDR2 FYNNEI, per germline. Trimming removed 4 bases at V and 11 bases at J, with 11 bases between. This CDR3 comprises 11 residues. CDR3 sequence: CASSGNVEQYF. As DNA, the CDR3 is TGTGCCAGCAGTGGGAATGTGGAGCAGTACTTC.

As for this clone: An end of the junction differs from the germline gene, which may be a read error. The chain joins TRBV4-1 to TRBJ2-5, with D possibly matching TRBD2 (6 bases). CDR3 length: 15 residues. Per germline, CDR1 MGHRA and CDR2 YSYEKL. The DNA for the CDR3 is TGTGCCAGCAGCCAAGATGAGGGGCGGGGAGAGACCCAGTACTTC. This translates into CASSQDEGRGETQYF.

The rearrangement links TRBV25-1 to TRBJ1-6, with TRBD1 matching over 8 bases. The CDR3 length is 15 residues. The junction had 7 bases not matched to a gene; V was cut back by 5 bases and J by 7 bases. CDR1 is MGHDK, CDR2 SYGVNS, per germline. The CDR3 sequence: CASSPAQGANSPLHF. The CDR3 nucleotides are TGTGCCAGCAGTCCCGCCCAGGGGGCCAATTCACCCCTCCACTTT.

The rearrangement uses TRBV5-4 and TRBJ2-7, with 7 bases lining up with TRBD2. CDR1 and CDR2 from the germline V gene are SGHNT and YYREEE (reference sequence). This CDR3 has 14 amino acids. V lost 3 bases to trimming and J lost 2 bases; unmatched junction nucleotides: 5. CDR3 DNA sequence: TGTGCCAGCAGCTCCTCGGGAGGACCCTACGAGCAGTACTTC. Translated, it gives CASSSSGGPYEQYF. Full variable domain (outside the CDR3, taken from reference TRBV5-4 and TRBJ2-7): ETGVTQSPTHLIKTRGQQVTLRCSSQSGHNTVSWYQQALGQGPQFIFQYYREEENGRGNFPPRFSGLQFPNYSSELNVNALELDDSALYLCASSSSGGPYEQYFGPGTRLTVT.

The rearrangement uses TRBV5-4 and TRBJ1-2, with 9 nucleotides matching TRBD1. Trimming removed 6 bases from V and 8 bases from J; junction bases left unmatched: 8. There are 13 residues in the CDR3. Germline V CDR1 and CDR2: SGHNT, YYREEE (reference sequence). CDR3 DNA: TGTGCCAGCACCTCGAACAGGGGGCGAGGCTACACCTTC. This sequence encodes CASTSNRGRGYTF.

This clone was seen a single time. The CDR3 bases are TGCGCCAGCAGCCAAGCTACACGGGGGGGCTCACCCCTCCACTTT. Translated, it gives CASSQATRGGSPLHF. V gene TRBV4-1 combines with J gene TRBJ1-6; perhaps TRBD1 as D (6 bases). The V end lost 1 base, the J end lost 10 bases, and 14 bases lay between the germline ends. This CDR3 region has 15 residues. Germline CDR1 and CDR2: MGHRA and YSYEKL.

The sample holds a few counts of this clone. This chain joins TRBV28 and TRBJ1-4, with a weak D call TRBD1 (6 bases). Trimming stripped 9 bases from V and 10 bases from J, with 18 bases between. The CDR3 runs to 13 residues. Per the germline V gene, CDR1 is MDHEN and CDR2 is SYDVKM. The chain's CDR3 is CASTRTVYRKLFF. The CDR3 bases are TGTGCCAGTACCCGGACAGTTTATCGAAAACTGTTTTTT.

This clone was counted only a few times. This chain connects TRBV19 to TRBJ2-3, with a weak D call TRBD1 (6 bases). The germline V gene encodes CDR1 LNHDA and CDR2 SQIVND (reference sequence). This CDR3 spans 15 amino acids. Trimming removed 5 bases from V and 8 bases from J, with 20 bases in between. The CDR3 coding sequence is TGTGCCAGTAGTTTCCAGACAGGCCCCTCAGGTACGCAGTATTTT. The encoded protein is CASSFQTGPSGTQYF.

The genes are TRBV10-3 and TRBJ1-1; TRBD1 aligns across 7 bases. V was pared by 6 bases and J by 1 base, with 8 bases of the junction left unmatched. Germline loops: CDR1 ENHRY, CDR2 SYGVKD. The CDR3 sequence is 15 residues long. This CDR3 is CAISLTRDRNTEAFF. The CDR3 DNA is TGTGCCATCAGCCTGACCCGGGACAGGAACACTGAAGCTTTCTTT.

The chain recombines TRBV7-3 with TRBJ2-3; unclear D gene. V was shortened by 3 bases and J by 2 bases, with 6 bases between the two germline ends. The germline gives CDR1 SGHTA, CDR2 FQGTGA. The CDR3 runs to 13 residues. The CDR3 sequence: CASSLGYTDTQYF. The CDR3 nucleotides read TGTGCCAGCAGCTTGGGCTACACAGATACGCAGTATTTT. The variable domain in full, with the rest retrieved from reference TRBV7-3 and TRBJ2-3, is GAGVSQTPSNKVTEKGKYVELRCDPISGHTALYWYRQSLGQGPEFLIYFQGTGAADDSGLPNDRFFAVRPEGSVSTLKIQRTERGDSAVYLCASSLGYTDTQYFGPGTRLTVL.

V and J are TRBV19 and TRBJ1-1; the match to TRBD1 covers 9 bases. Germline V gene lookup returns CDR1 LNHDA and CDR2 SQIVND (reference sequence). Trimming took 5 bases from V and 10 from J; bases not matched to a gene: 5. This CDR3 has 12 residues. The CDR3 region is CASSPEQGAAFF. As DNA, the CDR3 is TGTGCCAGTAGTCCCGAACAGGGGGCAGCTTTCTTT.

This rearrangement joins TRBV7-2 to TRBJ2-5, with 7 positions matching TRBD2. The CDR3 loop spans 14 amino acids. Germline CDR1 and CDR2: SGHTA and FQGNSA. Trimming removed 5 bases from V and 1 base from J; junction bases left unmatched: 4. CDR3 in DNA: TGTGCCAGCAGCCCAGCTAGCGGCCAAGAGACCCAGTACTTC. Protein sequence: CASSPASGQETQYF.

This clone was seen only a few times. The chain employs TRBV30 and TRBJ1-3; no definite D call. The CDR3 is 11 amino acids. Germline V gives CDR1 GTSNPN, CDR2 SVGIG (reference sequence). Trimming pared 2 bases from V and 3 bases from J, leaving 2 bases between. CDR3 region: CAWSHGNTIYF. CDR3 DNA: TGTGCCTGGAGTCATGGAAACACCATATATTTT. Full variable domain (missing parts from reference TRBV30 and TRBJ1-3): SQTIHQWPATLVQPVGSPLSLECTVEGTSNPNLYWYRQAAGRGLQLLFYSVGIGQISSEVPQNLSASRPQDRQFILSSKKLLLSDSGFYLCAWSHGNTIYFGEGSWLTVV.